These T cell receptor beta chains were read from a single sample in a study of cytomegalovirus exposure and HLA in healthy donors. Produced via immunoSEQ multiplex PCR; TCRdb's table is partial and in-frame only. The sample records around 98,000 clones, under 75% being singletons. The sequenced sample consisted of PBMCs. The receptors originated from a female donor in good health and CMV-seronegative. Each CDR3 is given with its conserved first and last residue. The D gene is left open where the match is weak. Not every row has a clone size; where given, it reads once, few, many or a size class.

d_call	clone_size	j_call	v_call	cdr3_aa	cdr3_nt
.	.	TRBJ1-2	TRBV19	CASSTRTVSYGYTF	TGTGCCAGTAGTACCCGGACAGTTTCTTATGGCTACACCTTC
.	.	TRBJ2-7	TRBV27	CASSLRVRTYEQYF	TGTGCCAGCAGTTTGCGGGTTCGGACCTACGAGCAGTACTTC
.	.	TRBJ2-1	TRBV27	CASSLTWLGRNEQFF	TGTGCCAGCAGTTTAACGTGGCTAGGGAGGAATGAGCAGTTCTTC
TRBD2	.	TRBJ2-1	TRBV7-3	CASSPRGTRGVNEQFF	TGTGCCAGCAGCCCCAGAGGGACTAGGGGGGTCAATGAGCAGTTCTTC
.	.	TRBJ2-7	TRBV28	CASSLKGAGTRSSYEQYF	TGTGCCAGCTCTTTAAAGGGGGCTGGGACTCGCTCCTCCTACGAGCAGTACTTC
.	few	TRBJ2-1	TRBV10-1	CASSELLDSNEQFF	TGCGCCAGCAGTGAGTTACTAGATAGTAATGAGCAGTTCTTC
TRBD1	.	TRBJ1-2	TRBV28	CASSFEGARGYTF	TGTGCCAGCAGTTTTGAGGGGGCTAGGGGCTACACCTTC
.	.	TRBJ1-3	TRBV6-1	CASFNSAGNTIYF	TGTGCCAGCTTCAATAGTGCTGGAAACACCATATATTTT
TRBD2	.	TRBJ2-3	TRBV6-5	CASAPRREVDTQYF	TGTGCCAGCGCACCTAGGCGGGAGGTTGATACGCAGTATTTT
.	.	TRBJ1-2	TRBV6-5	CASSSGPYGYTF	TGTGCCAGCAGTTCAGGGCCATATGGCTACACCTTC
.	.	TRBJ1-3	TRBV11-2	CASSSRSTGNTIYF	TGTGCCAGCAGCTCCCGGTCTACTGGAAACACCATATATTTT
.	.	TRBJ2-1	TRBV4-1	CASSQRSYNEQFF	TGCGCCAGCAGCCAAAGGAGCTACAATGAGCAGTTCTTC
TRBD1	once	TRBJ1-2	TRBV6-6	CASRQGNYGYTF	TGTGCCAGTCGACAGGGGAACTATGGCTACACCTTC
.	.	TRBJ1-3	TRBV30	CAWSPVSAGGNTIYF	TGTGCCTGGAGCCCAGTGAGCGCGGGTGGAAACACCATATATTTT
TRBD2	once	TRBJ2-1	TRBV2	CASSVLAENEQFF	TGTGCCAGCAGTGTACTAGCGGAAAATGAGCAGTTCTTC
.	.	TRBJ1-1	TRBV5-1	CASSLVRGNTEAFF	TGCGCCAGCAGCTTGGTGAGAGGGAACACTGAAGCTTTCTTT
.	.	TRBJ2-3	TRBV28	CASSSSGYRGTDTQYF	TGTGCCAGCAGTTCATCGGGGTATCGGGGTACAGATACGCAGTATTTT
TRBD1	.	TRBJ1-1	TRBV5-1	CASSLAKTGFMNTEAFF	TGCGCCAGCAGCTTGGCGAAGACAGGGTTCATGAACACTGAAGCTTTCTTT
.	.	TRBJ1-3	TRBV4-3	CASSQGGGITGNTIYF	TGCGCCAGCAGCCAAGGGGGCGGGATTACTGGAAACACCATATATTTT